The 13 T cell receptor beta chains reported below all come from one sample, sequenced in a study of T cell responses to AZD1222 COVID-19 vaccine. Method: immunoSEQ multiplex PCR; TCRdb's copy keeps in-frame clones and lacks some. Here the sample spans tens of thousands of clones, 88% being singletons. The source material was peripheral blood, sampled on day 0 of AZD1222 vaccination. These receptors originate from an adult in good health.

The chain links TRBV5-1 to TRBJ2-7, with D perhaps TRBD2 (7 bases). V shed 1 base and J shed 5 bases, with 16 bases lying between them. The CDR3 covers 15 residues. Germline V gene sequence: CDR1 SGHRS, CDR2 YFSETQ. The CDR3, as DNA: TGCGCCAGCAGCTTGATTGGGGGGGCCGTAGACGAGCAGTACTTC. This gives the protein CASSLIGGAVDEQYF.

This clone has a handful of counts. This chain connects TRBV3-1 (or the pseudogene TRBV3-2) to TRBJ2-2; the D is unclear. V gave up 2 bases and J gave up 1 base, with 2 bases separating them. The germline CDR1 and CDR2 sequences are LGHDT and YNNKEL (reference sequence). The CDR3 contains 13 residues. CDR3 bases: TGTGCCAGCAGCCAAATGAACACCGGGGAGCTGTTTTTT. It encodes CASSQMNTGELFF.

The chain links TRBV28 to TRBJ2-7, with 8 bases fitting TRBD1. The ends lost 5 bases at V and 3 bases at J; junction bases unmatched: 6. Looked up from germline, CDR1 is MDHEN and CDR2 is SYDVKM. This CDR3 spans 14 amino acids. The DNA for the CDR3 is TGTGCCAGCAGTCCCGACAGGGGAATCTACGAGCAGTACGTC. Translation gives CASSPDRGIYEQYV.

This chain uses TRBV11-2 with TRBJ1-2, with a possible D match to TRBD1 (5 bases). The CDR3 totals 13 residues. Deletions cut 5 bases from V and 8 bases from J, with 15 bases between. Germline lookup yields CDR1 SGHAT and CDR2 FQNNGV. The CDR3 DNA reads as TGTGCCAGCAGCCAACCGGCAGGGAGCGGCTACACCTTC. This sequence encodes CASSQPAGSGYTF. Together with reference TRBV11-2 and TRBJ1-2, the CDR3 gives the full variable domain: EAGVAQSPRYKIIEKRQSVAFWCNPISGHATLYWYQQILGQGPKLLIQFQNNGVVDDSQLPKDRFSAERLKGVDSTLKIQPAKLEDSAVYLCASSQPAGSGYTFGSGTRLTVV.

The CDR3 DNA reads as TGTGCCAGCAGCCAACCGCCCCAGCGCCTAGCGGGAAACACCGGGGAGCTGTTTTTT. Its protein is CASSQPPQRLAGNTGELFF. The chain has TRBV4-2 and TRBJ2-2, with TRBD2 matching 9 bases. Germline V gene lookup returns CDR1 LGHNA and CDR2 YNFKEQ. V lost 2 bases and J lost 2; bases outside the gene matches: 12. The CDR3 is made up of 19 amino acids.

The chain combines TRBV28 with TRBJ2-7; D uncertain. The CDR3 runs to 14 residues. Germline V gene data show CDR1 as MDHEN and CDR2 as SYDVKM. Trimming removed 6 bases from V and 0 bases from J, with 12 bases in between. The CDR3 nucleotides read TGTGCCAGCAGAACGTCCAAAAGCTCCTACGAGCAGTACTTC. Protein sequence: CASRTSKSSYEQYF.

V and J are TRBV6-6 and TRBJ2-1; 8 nucleotides match TRBD1. The CDR3 contains 15 residues. After removal of 5 bases from V and 6 bases from J, the junction contained 9 bases not matched to a gene. From germline, CDR1 is MNHNY and CDR2 SVGAGI (reference sequence). The chain's CDR3 is CASSNSDRGGNEQFF. DNA for the CDR3: TGTGCCAGCAGTAATAGTGACAGGGGTGGCAATGAGCAGTTCTTC.

The chain employs TRBV28 and TRBJ2-1, with D perhaps TRBD2 (5 bases). The CDR3 is 14 residues long. V was pared by 6 bases and J by 3 bases, with 12 bases between. CDR1 is MDHEN, CDR2 SYDVKM, per germline. The CDR3 sequence: CASRSGLSYNEQFF. For the CDR3, the DNA is TGTGCCAGCAGGAGCGGACTCAGCTACAATGAGCAGTTCTTC.

This chain uses TRBV10-3 with TRBJ2-5; D ambiguous. V gave up 10 bases and J gave up 3 bases, with 15 bases separating them. The CDR3 covers 13 residues. CDR1 is ENHRY, CDR2 SYGVKD, per germline. For the CDR3, the DNA is TGTGCCACCGCGGACCGCGGAAAAGAGACCCAGTACTTC. Translated, it gives CATADRGKETQYF.

CDR3 sequence (DNA): TGTGCCAGCAGCCCGACAGGAGGCAATCAGCCCCAGCATTTT. It translates to CASSPTGGNQPQHF. The rearrangement links TRBV7-9 to TRBJ1-5; TRBD1 is a possible D gene (6 bases). The CDR3 is 14 amino acids. Trimming stripped 5 bases from V and 2 bases from J, with 10 bases between. Germline lookup yields CDR1 SEHNR and CDR2 FQNEAQ (reference sequence).

The chain combines TRBV27 with TRBJ1-5, with a tentative D call TRBD1 (5 bases). The germline CDR1 and CDR2 sequences are MNHEY and SMNVEV (reference sequence). V lost 6 bases and J lost 4, with 13 bases in between. The CDR3 spans 14 residues. In DNA, the CDR3 is TGTGCCAGCAGCCATGTGGGGGAAAATCAGCCCCAGCATTTT. It codes for CASSHVGENQPQHF.

This rearrangement joins TRBV4-1 to TRBJ2-7; D possibly corresponds to TRBD1 (6 bases). Deletions cut 0 bases from V and 4 bases from J, with 13 bases between. This CDR3 comprises 15 residues. Germline CDR1 MGHRA, CDR2 YSYEKL. For the CDR3, the DNA is TGCGCCAGCAGCCAAGATTGGGGCAGGGGTTACGAGCAGTACTTC. It specifies CASSQDWGRGYEQYF.

The CDR3: CASSGLAGVNEQFF. The DNA of the CDR3 is TGTGCCAGCAGCGGACTAGCGGGAGTCAATGAGCAGTTCTTC. V and J are TRBV6-6 and TRBJ2-1, with TRBD2 matching 13 bases. Looked up from germline, CDR1 is MNHNY and CDR2 is SVGAGI (reference sequence). V gave up 6 bases and J gave up 6 bases; unmatched junction bases: 2. The CDR3 totals 14 residues.